The 15 T cell receptor beta chains reported below all come from one sample, sequenced in a study of regulatory T cells in long-lasting Graves disease (dated by TCRdb to about 2021). Read against the paper, the sample's time point label means: newly diagnosed GD, antithyroid drugs for less than 3 months. For both TCR sequencing and RNA sequencing, RNA was extracted from PBMCs using TRIzol. Library method: multiplex PCR. Sequenced on an Illumina HiSeq 4000. CDR3 regions were amplified by Arm-PCR with iRepertoire HTBI primers to construct TCR beta libraries. TCRdb handled the public reads itself, with Q25 trimming in fastp and clone calling in MiXCR, and kept productive beta chains. Rows with a matching CDR3 protein are joined into one entry that keeps the most common DNA and genes. Recorded for this sample are some 350,000 distinct CDR3 sequences; 15% to 20% of them occurred a single time. The top ten clones comprise 20% of the sample.

These data also formed part of another study, on T cells in Graves' hyperthyroidism and ophthalmopathy.

The material sequenced was peripheral blood mononuclear cells (PBMCs), taken at new diagnosis, from a patient treated with antithyroid drugs. The receptors shown here come from a woman aged 18-29 years with Graves disease. Donor details come from another sample of the same person, matched by shared clones.

This clonotype was detected many times. This chain uses TRBV18 with TRBJ2-1; D call uncertain. Trimming took off 3 bases at V and 8 bases at J, with 11 bases between the two ends. Germline V gene data show CDR1 as KGHSH and CDR2 as LQKENI. CDR3 size: 13 residues. This CDR3 reads CASSPYASYEQFF. The CDR3 DNA reads as TGTGCCAGCTCACCCTACGCATCATATGAGCAGTTCTTC.

J is TRBJ2-5 and V is TRBV7-2, with 8 bases aligning to TRBD1. J gave up 5 bases and V 1 base, and 3 bases lay outside the gene matches. The length of the CDR3 is 14 residues. Germline CDR1 and CDR2: SGHTA and FQGNSA. The CDR3 DNA sequence: TGTGCCAGCAGCTTAGGGACAGGGTCGGAGACCCAGTACTTC. Its translation is CASSLGTGSETQYF.

This chain links TRBV10-2 with TRBJ1-1, with TRBD1 matching 7 bases. The trim removed 10 bases at V and 1 base at J, leaving 6 bases unmatched. Germline assignment: CDR1 WSHSY and CDR2 SAAADI. The CDR3 runs to 13 residues. The CDR3 DNA sequence: TGCGCCACCAGACAGGGCCAGAACACTGAAGCTTTCTTT. Protein: CATRQGQNTEAFF.

This clonotype was counted ten times or more. CDR3 region: CATRGTSLGTDTQYF. The DNA of the CDR3 is TGTGCCACGAGGGGGACTAGCTTAGGCACAGATACGCAGTATTTT. The chain joins TRBV15 to TRBJ2-3, with 9 bases that match TRBD2. The CDR3 extends over 15 amino acids. CDR1 is LNHNV, CDR2 YYDKDF, per germline (reference sequence). Trimming took 9 bases from V and 1 from J; bases not matched to a gene: 8.

In its sample, this clonotype was seen many times. The chain joins TRBV20-1 to TRBJ1-1; the D is unclear. The CDR3 is made up of 13 amino acids. The V end lost 2 bases, the J end lost 5 bases, and 12 bases lay between the germline ends. Germline CDR1 reads DFQATT; CDR2 reads SNEGSKA (reference sequence). The DNA for the CDR3 is TGCAGTGCTAGAAGGTCGCTGAGGACTGAAGCTTTCTTT. It translates to CSARRSLRTEAFF.

This clonotype was found many times. This chain connects TRBV29-1 to TRBJ2-7; D ambiguous. The germline V and J ends were trimmed by 2 bases and 1 base, with 9 bases remaining between them. CDR1 and CDR2 (germline): SQVTM, ANQGSEA. The CDR3 totals 13 residues. The CDR3: CSVELGSSYEQYF. The DNA of the CDR3 is TGCAGCGTTGAACTGGGGTCGTCCTACGAGCAGTACTTC.

The chain uses TRBV28 and TRBJ1-5; weak D call: TRBD1 (5 bases). This CDR3 comprises 16 residues. Trimming pared 5 bases from V and 0 bases from J, leaving 14 bases between. Germline V gene sequence: CDR1 MDHEN, CDR2 SYDVKM. The CDR3 DNA reads TGTGCCAGCAGTCACCCGGGGGGAGTTAGCAATCAGCCCCAGCATTTT. The encoded protein is CASSHPGGVSNQPQHF.

This clonotype was recorded a few times. This sequence joins TRBV19 and TRBJ1-2, with D possibly TRBD1 on 5 matching bases. The V end lost 5 bases, the J end lost 7 bases, and 11 bases lay between the germline ends. This CDR3 spans 12 amino acids. Per germline, CDR1 LNHDA and CDR2 SQIVND (reference sequence). The CDR3 nucleotides read TGTGCCAGTAGTTCAGGACAAGTTGGCTACACCTTC. This gives the protein CASSSGQVGYTF.

This clonotype was seen repeatedly, ten times or more. This chain joins TRBV5-1 and TRBJ2-5; 8 bases map to TRBD2. CDR1 and CDR2 from the germline V gene are SGHRS and YFSETQ. The junction had 7 bases not matched to a gene; V was cut back by 2 bases and J by 4 bases. The CDR3 runs 15 residues. CDR3 loop: CASSLQAGVGETQYF. The CDR3 DNA follows: TGCGCCAGCAGCTTACAAGCGGGAGTCGGAGAGACCCAGTACTTC.

Many counts were recorded for this clonotype. The rearrangement joins TRBV18 to TRBJ1-2; D perhaps matches TRBD1 (5 bases). V lost 5 bases and J 0 bases, leaving 13 bases between the germline ends. This CDR3 comprises 15 residues. In germline, CDR1 is KGHSH, CDR2 LQKENI. CDR3 bases: TGTGCCAGCTCAACAACAGGACGCCCTAACTATGGCTACACCTTC. Encoded protein: CASSTTGRPNYGYTF.

This clonotype has ten or more counts. V and J are TRBV6-1 and TRBJ2-7; no reliable D call. V lost 5 bases and J lost 4, with 6 bases in between. The CDR3 runs 11 residues. The germline gives CDR1 MNHNS, CDR2 SASEGT. The CDR3 is CASSPEYEQYF. CDR3 bases: TGTGCCAGCAGTCCCGAGTACGAGCAGTACTTC.

At least ten counts were recorded for this clonotype. The V gene is TRBV28, the J gene TRBJ2-1, with a possible D match to TRBD1 (5 bases). The CDR3 totals 16 residues. V was trimmed by 4 bases and J by 5 bases, leaving 18 bases between them. In germline, CDR1 is MDHEN, CDR2 SYDVKM. CDR3: CASSSWTRGDHNEQFF. For the CDR3, the DNA is TGTGCCAGCAGTTCGTGGACAAGGGGCGATCACAATGAGCAGTTCTTC.

This clonotype occurred a few times. The rearrangement links TRBV9 to TRBJ1-5; D may be TRBD1 (5 bases). CDR3 length equals 15 residues. Germline V gene lookup returns CDR1 SGDLS and CDR2 YYNGEE. With 3 bases removed from V and 2 bases from J, the gap between germline ends came to 12 bases. The CDR3 DNA sequence: TGTGCCAGCAGCGCAGGGACCCTGGGCAATCAGCCCCAGCATTTT. It is translated as CASSAGTLGNQPQHF.

The rearrangement uses TRBV5-5 and TRBJ2-3; D is uncertain. V was pared by 2 bases and J by 6 bases, with 10 bases between. Per the germline V gene, CDR1 is SGHKS and CDR2 is YYEKEE (reference sequence). The length of the CDR3 is 13 residues. The CDR3 loop is CASSFTGRDTQYF. In DNA form, the CDR3 reads TGTGCCAGCAGCTTTACTGGTAGGGATACGCAGTATTTT.

This chain uses TRBV5-1 with TRBJ2-3; no firm D call. Between the trimmed V and J ends, which lost 3 bases and 6 bases, there was a span of 11 bases. Germline values: CDR1 SGHRS, CDR2 YFSETQ. CDR3 length equals 13 residues. The CDR3 loop reads CASSSPPVDTQYF. CDR3 nucleotide sequence: TGCGCCAGCAGCTCACCTCCAGTGGATACGCAGTATTTT.